These T cell receptor beta chains were read from a single sample in a study of T cell repertoires in cytomegalovirus infection. For these receptors, no antigen is known. TCRdb re-analysed the reads in MiXCR, keeping a single row per CDR3 protein. The data contain approximately 470,000 distinct CDR3 sequences, about 42% of them singletons. Sample: cultured PBMCs, taken from culture after CMV antigen stimulation. Every receptor here comes from a human donor in good health (CMV status not recorded). Some clones in this sample may be carry-over from other donors' samples. The CDR3 runs from the conserved cysteine through the conserved F or W. The listing skips clone size in some rows; elsewhere it reads once, few, many or a size class.

j_gene: TRBJ2-1
abundance: NA
v_gene: TRBV4-1
CDR3aa: CASSQAGGGYNEQFF

j_gene: TRBJ2-3
abundance: NA
v_gene: TRBV10-3
CDR3aa: CAISSRGPSTDTQYF

j_gene: TRBJ1-6
abundance: NA
v_gene: TRBV7-2
CDR3aa: CASSLASLVLHF

j_gene: TRBJ2-3
abundance: NA
v_gene: TRBV14
CDR3aa: CASSRLAGVPDTQYF

j_gene: TRBJ2-1
abundance: NA
v_gene: TRBV7-2
CDR3aa: CASSPWGRGEQFF

j_gene: TRBJ1-6
abundance: few
v_gene: TRBV11-2
CDR3aa: CASSLGGPPLHF

j_gene: TRBJ1-5
abundance: NA
v_gene: TRBV24-1
CDR3aa: CATSDTTGSNQPQHF

j_gene: TRBJ2-7
abundance: few
v_gene: TRBV7-6
CDR3aa: CASSLDGGAYYEQYF

j_gene: TRBJ1-4
abundance: few
v_gene: TRBV7-9
CDR3aa: CASTTPGGGANEKLFF

j_gene: TRBJ2-4
abundance: NA
v_gene: TRBV11-2
CDR3aa: CASSLGLGNIQYF

j_gene: TRBJ2-7
abundance: few
v_gene: TRBV6-5
CDR3aa: CASWRGGANYEQYF

j_gene: TRBJ2-7
abundance: few
v_gene: TRBV4-1
CDR3aa: CASSQGVRDEQYF

j_gene: TRBJ2-1
abundance: NA
v_gene: TRBV14
CDR3aa: CASSQGARGYNEQFF

j_gene: TRBJ2-3
abundance: NA
v_gene: TRBV29-1
CDR3aa: CSVVEGGTDTQYF

j_gene: TRBJ2-3
abundance: many
v_gene: TRBV7-2
CDR3aa: CASSLWGGGAGPTDTQYF

j_gene: TRBJ2-7
abundance: NA
v_gene: TRBV7-9
CDR3aa: CASSFPGSFGEQYF

j_gene: TRBJ1-1
abundance: few
v_gene: TRBV20-1
CDR3aa: CSARDPGLSAEAFF

j_gene: TRBJ1-1
abundance: NA
v_gene: TRBV19
CDR3aa: CASSDRGRGNTEAFF

j_gene: TRBJ2-5
abundance: NA
v_gene: TRBV6-8
CDR3aa: CASTRTPLRLETQYF

j_gene: TRBJ1-2
abundance: NA
v_gene: TRBV7-2
CDR3aa: CASSLANTGGYIWSYTF

j_gene: TRBJ2-7
abundance: NA
v_gene: TRBV7-6
CDR3aa: CASSLDITGTHEQYF

j_gene: TRBJ2-1
abundance: NA
v_gene: TRBV2
CDR3aa: CASSERLPTAQFF

j_gene: TRBJ1-1
abundance: NA
v_gene: TRBV7-2
CDR3aa: CASSYDKGAFF

j_gene: TRBJ1-5
abundance: few
v_gene: TRBV6-6
CDR3aa: CASTLTLTVDQPQHF

j_gene: TRBJ2-1
abundance: NA
v_gene: TRBV11-2
CDR3aa: CASSLGGSTYEQFF

j_gene: TRBJ2-3
abundance: NA
v_gene: TRBV5-4
CDR3aa: CASSLGGPTSLGTDTQYF

j_gene: TRBJ2-7
abundance: few
v_gene: TRBV7-6
CDR3aa: CASSQGTAFYEQYF

j_gene: TRBJ2-1
abundance: NA
v_gene: TRBV7-2
CDR3aa: CASSSRGINEQFF

j_gene: TRBJ1-2
abundance: NA
v_gene: TRBV15
CDR3aa: CATSRGTAGLYGYTF

j_gene: TRBJ2-2
abundance: NA
v_gene: TRBV11-2
CDR3aa: CASSLGFSTGELFF

j_gene: TRBJ2-7
abundance: NA
v_gene: TRBV15
CDR3aa: CATSRASGVTGQYF

j_gene: TRBJ2-3
abundance: few
v_gene: TRBV7-9
CDR3aa: CASSLWDRSPDTQYF

j_gene: TRBJ2-1
abundance: NA
v_gene: TRBV12-3/TRBV12-4
CDR3aa: CASSADGPLDEQFF

j_gene: TRBJ1-4
abundance: NA
v_gene: TRBV5-1
CDR3aa: CASSLAEGQGAEKLFF

j_gene: TRBJ2-1
abundance: few
v_gene: TRBV7-8
CDR3aa: CASSPDRGFYNEQFF

j_gene: TRBJ1-5
abundance: once
v_gene: TRBV15
CDR3aa: CATSRDSNTAVGQPQHF

j_gene: TRBJ1-1
abundance: NA
v_gene: TRBV7-9
CDR3aa: CASSNLDRPNTEAFF

j_gene: TRBJ2-2
abundance: NA
v_gene: TRBV6-1
CDR3aa: CASLLGGQEGTGELFF

j_gene: TRBJ2-5
abundance: NA
v_gene: TRBV28
CDR3aa: CASRKGLAGRWAQETQYF

j_gene: TRBJ2-5
abundance: few
v_gene: TRBV7-8
CDR3aa: CASSSVERSQETQYF

j_gene: TRBJ2-5
abundance: NA
v_gene: TRBV6-1
CDR3aa: CASRQWKLRGSSAETQYF

j_gene: TRBJ1-5
abundance: NA
v_gene: TRBV12-3/TRBV12-4
CDR3aa: CASTHGGDRSNQPQHF

j_gene: TRBJ2-2
abundance: few
v_gene: TRBV7-9
CDR3aa: CASSLRSRGRDTGELFF